The source of this T cell receptor (beta chain) is a study of T cell responses to AZD1222 COVID-19 vaccine listed by TCRdb under 2021. Turning to the overall study: TCR sequencing was performed for 230 to 250 trial participants, of whom 200 to 220 were given two doses of AZD1222 and around 25 were given two doses of MenACWY control vaccine. Trial participants were enrolled by age into subgroups of 18-55, 56-69 and 70-plus years, and 148, 28 and 57 TCR-sequenced participants, respectively, were included in these subgroups.

The CDR3 contains 15 residues, cysteine and phenylalanine counted. The sequence is cut down to CDR3 DNA, 45 bases in frame from base 1. The sample's time point label, in plain terms: about 28 days (+/-7) after the second vaccine dose. The treatment or condition label corresponds to: meningococcal conjugate vaccine given as trial control. Samples from vaccinated people were obtained from the UK trials COV001 and COV002, which included a single-blind randomized controlled phase 2/3 trial of AZD1222 (ChAdOx1 nCoV-19) in healthy adults. Trial participant PBMC samples were collected at day 0 and day 28 after the second dose for TCRbeta chain sequencing. General study outcomes and caveats: Only six AZD1222 recipients were SARS-CoV-2 seropositive at baseline, limiting conclusions about previously exposed vaccinees. CD4 TCRs associated with the vaccine covered the entire spike protein, and the dominant responses were in regions 160-218 and 743-854. Spike-specific TCR breadth and depth rose significantly after two AZD1222 doses compared with day 0 and with MenACWY recipients. The 56-69-year group was small, and its depth increase did not reach significance, likely because of low power. Epitopes outside the regions mutated in the B.1.351 and B.1.1.7 variants were reportedly recognized by nearly half of the unique spike-specific TCRs. Because no samples from the day 14 peak response were available, repertoires could be characterized only after the peak T cell response. Participants were mostly white British, with more females than males. The authors suggested clonal diversity may have been underestimated.

A word on this clone: Its target antigen remains unknown. Within one base of it there is no much larger clone, and no base qualities were kept.

The CDR3 regions of human TCRbeta chains were analyzed by immunosequencing. Processing in the source paper ran as follows. Repertoire TCRs were matched against a reference library of SARS-CoV-2-specific TCRs generated with the MIRA antigen-specificity platform. Breadth was defined as the fraction of unique TCRs that were SARS-CoV-2-associated, and depth was defined as the fraction of total T cells that were SARS-CoV-2-associated. Using the MIRA data, each spike-specific TCR was mapped to the spike region that the TCR reacts to and placed in a CD4 or CD8 class. Log10-transformed breadth and depth values were compared by one-way ANOVA with Sidak's multiple comparisons tests. This is the immuneACCESS table as TCRdb keeps it, with only in-frame sequences that have V and J called. A part of the clones is gone; compared with another copy, unresolved V genes explain less than half, and the rest is unexplained. The V and J calls and clone size come from that table; D and trimming were worked out from the DNA. The sample table contains about 140,000 clones; only one count was recorded for 85% of them. The ten largest clones represent more than 7.5% of the sample.

The chain is encoded by TRBV21-1 joined to TRBJ1-1. TRBV21-1 is a pseudogene segment. The sequencing here drew on peripheral blood, taken 28 days after the second dose of the MenACWY control vaccine. This TCR was sampled from an adult who received the MenACWY meningococcal vaccine as a control. The CDR3 protein is CASSKDGPRNTEAFF. In nucleotides, the sequence is TGTGCCAGCAGCAAAGATGGACCGAGGAACACTGAAGCTTTCTTT.